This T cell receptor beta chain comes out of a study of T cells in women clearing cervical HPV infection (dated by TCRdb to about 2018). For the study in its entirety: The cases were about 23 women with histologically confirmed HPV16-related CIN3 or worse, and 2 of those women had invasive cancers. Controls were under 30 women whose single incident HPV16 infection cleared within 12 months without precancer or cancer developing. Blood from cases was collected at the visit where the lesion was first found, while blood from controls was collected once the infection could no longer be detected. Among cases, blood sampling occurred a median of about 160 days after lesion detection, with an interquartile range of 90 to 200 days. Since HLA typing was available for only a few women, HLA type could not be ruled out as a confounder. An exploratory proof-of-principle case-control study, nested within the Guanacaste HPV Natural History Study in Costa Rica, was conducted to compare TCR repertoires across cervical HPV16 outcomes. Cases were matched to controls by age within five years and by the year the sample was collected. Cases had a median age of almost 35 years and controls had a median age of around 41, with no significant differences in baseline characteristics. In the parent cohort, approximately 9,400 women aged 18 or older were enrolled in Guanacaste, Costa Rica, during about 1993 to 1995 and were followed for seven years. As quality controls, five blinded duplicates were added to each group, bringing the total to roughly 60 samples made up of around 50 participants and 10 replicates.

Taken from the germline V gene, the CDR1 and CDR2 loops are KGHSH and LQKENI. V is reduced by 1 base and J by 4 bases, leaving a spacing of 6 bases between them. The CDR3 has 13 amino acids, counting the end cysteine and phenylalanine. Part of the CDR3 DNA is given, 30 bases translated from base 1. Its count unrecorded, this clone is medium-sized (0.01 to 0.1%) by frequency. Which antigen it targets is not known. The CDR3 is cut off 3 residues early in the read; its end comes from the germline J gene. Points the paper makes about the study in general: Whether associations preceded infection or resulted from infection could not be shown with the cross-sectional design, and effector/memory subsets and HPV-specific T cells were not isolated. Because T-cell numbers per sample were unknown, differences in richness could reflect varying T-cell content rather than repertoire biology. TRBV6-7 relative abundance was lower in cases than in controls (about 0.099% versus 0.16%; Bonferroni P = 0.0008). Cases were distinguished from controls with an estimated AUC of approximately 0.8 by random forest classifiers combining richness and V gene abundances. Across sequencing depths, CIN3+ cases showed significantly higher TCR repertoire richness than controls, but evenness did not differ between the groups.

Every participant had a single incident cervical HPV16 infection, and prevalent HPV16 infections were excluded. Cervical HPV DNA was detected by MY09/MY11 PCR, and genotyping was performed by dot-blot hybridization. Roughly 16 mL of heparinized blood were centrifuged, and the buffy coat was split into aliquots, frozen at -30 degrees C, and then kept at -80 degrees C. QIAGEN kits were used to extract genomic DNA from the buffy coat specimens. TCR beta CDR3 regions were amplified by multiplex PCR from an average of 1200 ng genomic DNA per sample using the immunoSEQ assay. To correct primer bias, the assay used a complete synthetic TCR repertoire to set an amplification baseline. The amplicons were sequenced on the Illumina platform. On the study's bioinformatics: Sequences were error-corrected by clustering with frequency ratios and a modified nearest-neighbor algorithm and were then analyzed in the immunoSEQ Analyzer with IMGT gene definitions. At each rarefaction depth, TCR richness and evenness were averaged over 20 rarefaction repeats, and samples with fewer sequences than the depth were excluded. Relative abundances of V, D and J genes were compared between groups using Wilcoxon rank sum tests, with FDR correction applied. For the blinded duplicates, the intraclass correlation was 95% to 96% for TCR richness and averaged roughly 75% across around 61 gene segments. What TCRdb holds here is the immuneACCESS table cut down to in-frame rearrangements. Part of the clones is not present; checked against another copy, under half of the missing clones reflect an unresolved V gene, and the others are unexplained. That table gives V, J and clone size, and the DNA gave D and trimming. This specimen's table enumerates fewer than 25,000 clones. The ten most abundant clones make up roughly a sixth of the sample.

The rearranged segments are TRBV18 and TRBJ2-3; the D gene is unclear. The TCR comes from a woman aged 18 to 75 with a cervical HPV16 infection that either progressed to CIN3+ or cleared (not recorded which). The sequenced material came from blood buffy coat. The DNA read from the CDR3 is TGTGCCAGCTCACCACGACAATCAGATACG. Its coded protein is CASSPRQSDT. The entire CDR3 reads CASSPRQSDTQYF.